Following are 10 T cell receptor beta chains from one sample sequenced in a study of T cells expressing NK-cell markers. TCRdb reprocessed the 5' RACE reads, keeping one entry per CDR3 protein, no DNA. Reported are under 200,000 distinct CDR3 sequences; the ten largest clones contain 18%. Input material: blood T cells: a sorted CD56 or NKG2C T cell subset, CD4+ or CD8+ T cells, or bulk PBMC T cells (not recorded which). The receptor source for this set is a woman aged 18-69 years in good health.

This rearrangement joins TRBV12-3 or TRBV12-4 to TRBJ2-1; the TRBD2 assignment by TCRdb is unverifiable without DNA. The CDR3 runs to 16 residues. CDR3 in amino acids: CASSLTGTSLRGEQFF.

This chain connects TRBV20-1 to TRBJ2-7; TCRdb names TRBD2, which stays unverified in the absence of DNA. The CDR3 runs 13 residues. Germline values: CDR1 DFQATT, CDR2 SNEGSKA (reference sequence). This CDR3 reads CSAKRGELYEQYF.

The CDR3 sequence is CASSVMCCSFYEQYF. This chain joins TRBV7-2 and TRBJ2-7. CDR1 and CDR2 (germline): SGHTA, FQGNSA. The CDR3 spans 15 residues.

J is TRBJ2-7 and V is TRBV20-1. Germline-derived CDR1 and CDR2 are DFQATT and SNEGSKA (reference sequence). This CDR3 spans 11 amino acids. This chain's CDR3 is CSGRSSYEQYF.

This chain connects TRBV6-1 to TRBJ2-5; TCRdb outputs TRBD1, but without DNA this stays unchecked. In germline, CDR1 is MNHNS, CDR2 SASEGT. The CDR3 sequence is 13 residues long. The chain's CDR3 is CASSLDRAETQYF.

The chain employs TRBV7-3 and TRBJ2-1; lacking DNA, the TRBD1 call made by TCRdb goes unchecked. The CDR3 loop spans 16 amino acids. Germline CDR1 and CDR2: SGHTA and FQGTGA. CDR3 protein: CASSPAGQGVYNEQFF.

V and J are TRBV13 and TRBJ2-1; TCRdb designates TRBD2, a call that cannot be tested without DNA. CDR3 length: 18 residues. CDR1 is PRHDT and CDR2 is FYEKMQ in the germline V gene (reference sequence). CDR3 amino acids: CASSPWTSGAVGSNEQFF.

J is TRBJ1-4 and V is TRBV20-1. Germline CDR1 reads DFQATT; CDR2 reads SNEGSKA (reference sequence). This CDR3 is built from 16 residues. CDR3 residues: CSARDKGMAHNEKLFF.

The chain carries TRBV5-1 and TRBJ2-7; the D call of TRBD2 rests on TCRdb alone, since no DNA is present to check it. From germline, CDR1 is SGHRS and CDR2 YFSETQ. This CDR3 has 16 residues. CDR3 residues: CASSRSQRGASYEQYF. Using reference TRBV5-1 and TRBJ2-7 for the parts outside the CDR3, the full variable domain is KAGVTQTPRYLIKTRGQQVTLSCSPISGHRSVSWYQQTPGQGLQFLFEYFSETQRNKGNFPGRFSGRQFSNSRSEMNVSTLELGDSALYLCASSRSQRGASYEQYFGPGTRLTVT.

The chain uses TRBV27 and TRBJ2-3; the TCRdb call, TRBD2, lacks DNA for checking. The CDR3 runs to 15 residues. The germline V gene encodes CDR1 MNHEY and CDR2 SMNVEV (reference sequence). CDR3 region: CASSARSGVTDTQYF.